These T cell receptor beta chains were read from a single sample in a study of untreated major depressive disorder. Only in-frame clones appear in the TCRdb table, and some are missing; sequencing was by immunoSEQ multiplex PCR. The data hold roughly 17,000 clones, with roughly nine tenths observed a single time. Sample: CD4+ T cells from PBMCs. The receptors were sampled from a woman aged 35 to 49 with major depressive disorder. The CDR3 runs from the conserved cysteine through the conserved F or W. D genes are given only for firm matches. A row's size may be missing; if present it is once, few, many or a size class.

v_call	clone_size	j_call	cdr3_length	d_call	cdr3_aa	cdr3_nt
TRBV6-5	-	TRBJ1-5	12	-	CASNQPNQPQHF	TGTGCCAGCAACCAACCAAATCAGCCCCAGCATTTT
TRBV2	once	TRBJ2-5	14	TRBD1	CASRRQGLQETQYF	TGTGCCAGCAGAAGACAGGGTCTCCAAGAGACCCAGTACTTC
TRBV14	-	TRBJ2-4	17	-	CASSQGGLTRAKNIQYF	TGTGCCAGCAGCCAGGGGGGACTCACGCGAGCCAAAAACATTCAGTACTTC
TRBV7-2	once	TRBJ1-2	14	-	CASSLGDRRNGYTF	TGTGCCAGCAGCTTAGGGGATAGGCGGAATGGCTACACCTTC
TRBV9	-	TRBJ2-3	16	-	CASSSGTTQGKNTQYF	TGTGCCAGCAGCTCCGGGACTACCCAGGGGAAAAATACGCAGTATTTT
TRBV19	-	TRBJ1-2	14	TRBD1	CASRRTGVDYGYTF	TGTGCCAGCCGTAGGACAGGGGTTGACTATGGCTACACCTTC
TRBV6-5	-	TRBJ2-1	14	-	CASSYRTPSDEQFF	TGTGCCAGCAGTTACCGTACCCCTAGCGATGAGCAGTTCTTC
TRBV19	-	TRBJ2-7	14	TRBD1	CASSSRDRDYEQYF	TGTGCCAGTAGTTCCCGGGACAGGGACTACGAGCAGTACTTC
TRBV7-7	-	TRBJ2-5	16	-	CASSLGRQVRGETQYF	TGTGCTAGCAGCTTAGGGCGACAGGTCAGAGGAGAGACCCAGTACTTC
TRBV25-1	-	TRBJ2-5	17	TRBD2	CASSVRLAGGPGETQYF	TGTGCCAGCAGTGTACGACTAGCGGGAGGGCCCGGAGAGACCCAGTACTTC
TRBV10-3	-	TRBJ2-5	14	TRBD1	CAISGGQTQETQYF	TGTGCCATCAGTGGGGGACAGACTCAAGAGACCCAGTACTTC
TRBV7-8	once	TRBJ1-2	14	-	CASSLEARNYGYTF	TGTGCCAGCAGCTTAGAGGCCAGGAACTATGGCTACACCTTC
TRBV7-3	-	TRBJ2-2	14	-	CASSLSRAAGELFF	TGTGCCAGCAGCTTAAGTCGGGCAGCCGGGGAGCTGTTTTTT
TRBV7-6	-	TRBJ2-3	16	-	CASSLGGPLFSNTQYF	TGTGCCAGCAGCTTAGGGGGGCCGTTGTTCTCAAATACGCAGTATTTT
TRBV2	few	TRBJ1-1	13	-	CASSEIENTEAFF	TGTGCCAGCAGTGAAATAGAGAACACTGAAGCTTTCTTT
TRBV6-1	-	TRBJ2-7	14	-	CASSEVVYPYEQYF	TGTGCCAGCAGTGAAGTCGTTTACCCCTACGAGCAGTACTTC
TRBV30	-	TRBJ2-2	13	-	CAWSVKAVGELFF	TGTGCCTGGAGTGTCAAGGCGGTCGGGGAGCTGTTTTTT
TRBV11-1	-	TRBJ2-3	14	-	CASSLGTYTDTQYF	TGTGCCAGCAGCTTAGGGACCTACACAGATACGCAGTATTTT
TRBV10-2	-	TRBJ2-1	14	-	CASRRRGTYNEQFF	TGCGCCAGCCGAAGGAGGGGAACCTACAATGAGCAGTTCTTC
TRBV4-2	-	TRBJ1-2	15	TRBD1	CASSLTTGDSGGYTF	TGTGCCAGCAGCCTTACAACAGGGGATTCGGGTGGCTACACCTTC
TRBV5-1	-	TRBJ2-5	15	TRBD2	CASSLRASGEETQYF	TGCGCCAGCAGCTTACGGGCTAGCGGGGAAGAGACCCAGTACTTC
TRBV6-1	-	TRBJ1-5	12	-	CASSEYIKPQHF	TGTGCCAGCAGTGAATATATTAAACCCCAGCATTTT
TRBV6-6	-	TRBJ1-1	15	-	CASSPGTLNLAEAFF	TGTGCCAGCAGCCCCGGGACTCTGAACCTAGCGGAAGCTTTCTTT
TRBV19	-	TRBJ1-5	17	-	CASGPTGAGGFGQPQHF	TGTGCCAGTGGGCCGACCGGGGCAGGTGGCTTTGGGCAGCCCCAGCATTTT
TRBV5-1	-	TRBJ2-1	14	-	CASSLGTEYNEQFF	TGCGCCAGCAGCTTGGGGACAGAGTACAATGAGCAGTTCTTC
TRBV19	-	TRBJ1-6	16	-	CASSIGGGGYISPLHF	TGTGCCAGTAGTATTGGGGGAGGTGGCTATATTTCACCCCTCCACTTT
TRBV7-9	once	TRBJ1-6	16	-	CASSPQLSSYNSPLHF	TGTGCCAGCAGCCCCCAACTTAGCTCCTATAATTCACCCCTCCACTTT
TRBV18	-	TRBJ1-2	15	TRBD1	CASSPSDRADYGYTF	TGTGCCAGCTCACCTTCCGACAGGGCGGACTATGGCTACACCTTC
TRBV10-2	-	TRBJ2-1	15	-	CASSELRTSDRGQFF	TGCGCCAGCAGTGAGCTCAGGACTAGCGACAGGGGGCAGTTCTTC